This TCR beta chain comes out of a study of beta chain features in type 1 diabetes. The study, taken as a whole, reports: Patients showed naive, central memory and Treg TCRB repertoires that appeared more similar than those of healthy donors.

This CDR3 has 15 amino acids. Germline CDR1 reads ENHRY; CDR2 reads SYGVKD. The ends were cut back, 5 bases at V and 4 bases at J, with 17 bases in the middle. With respect to this clone: The target antigen is unknown.

A heparinised blood draw that averaged around 0.12 L was obtained once from each donor. The isolated RNA, all of it, was reverse transcribed, so expressed TCRB transcripts were what got sequenced. Produced via immunoSEQ multiplex PCR; TCRdb's table is partial and in-frame only. Of under 450,000 clones in the sample, more than 11% were seen once. The material sequenced was naive CD4+ T cells from blood. This sequence originates from a young man in good health. This rearrangement joins TRBV10-3 to TRBJ2-5, with D possibly TRBD1 on 6 matching bases. The DNA of the CDR3 is TGTGCCATCAGTATAAACAGGGATTTAACAGAGACCCAGTACTTC. It codes for CAISINRDLTETQYF.